This TCR beta chain was identified in a study of cytomegalovirus exposure and HLA in healthy donors. Study overall: Counted in an early data release were approximately 80 million unique TCRs from HLA-typed donors.

Primers: 60 Vbeta forward and 13 Jbeta reverse. Data came from immunoSEQ multiplex PCR; TCRdb stores just in-frame clones and leaves some out. Among around 100,000 clones listed, 76% were seen once. The CDR3 loop spans 14 amino acids. Trimming took 5 bases from V and 6 from J; bases not matched to a gene: 6. CDR1 and CDR2 (germline): LNHDA, SQIVND (reference sequence). The donors, nominally healthy at sampling, likely had unrecorded immune exposures. The sequence was obtained from a woman aged 18-29 years in good health and CMV-seropositive. This rearrangement joins TRBV19 to TRBJ2-1, with 8 bases aligning to TRBD2. Material for sequencing was PBMCs. This CDR3 reads CASSGTSEANEQFF. The CDR3 coding sequence is TGTGCCAGTAGTGGGACTAGTGAGGCCAATGAGCAGTTCTTC.